In its sample, the clone carrying this TCR beta chain was seen a few times. The target antigen is unknown. The time point is: longitudinal time-point 1 (baseline). Libraries used 2 million unsorted PBMCs kept frozen in RNAlater. As for the cDNA, it was generated by 5'RACE with 10-nucleotide random UMIs. Every sequencing run gave over 190 million TCR-beta sequences, taken from 15-18 subjects. TCRdb re-analysed the 5' RACE reads in MiXCR, keeping a single row per CDR3 protein. The sample lists around 71,000 distinct CDR3 sequences; around 15% were seen once. The data derive from a study of neurological immune-mediated disorders. Study findings and constraints: CDR3 amino acid sequences of expanded clones were not shared across subjects, a result suggesting private repertoires in all groups.

V gave up 4 bases and J gave up 2 bases, with 23 bases separating them. The CDR3 covers 18 residues. Germline CDR1 and CDR2: SGHAT and FQNNGV. The chain has TRBV11-2 and TRBJ2-5, with a weak D call TRBD1 (6 bases). This sequence originates from a female donor with HTLV-1-associated myelopathy (HAM/TSP). Sequenced input: PBMCs. The CDR3 sequence is CASSSTLNYRVLQETQYF. CDR3 in DNA: TGTGCCAGCAGCTCAACCCTTAATTACAGGGTCCTGCAAGAGACCCAGTACTTC.